Sequencing of this T cell receptor (beta chain) was carried out in a study of CD8+CD57+ T cells in acquired aplastic anemia. According to the study, genomic DNA was the template for TCR beta VDJ and CDR3 profiling. TCRdb independently ran MiXCR on the reads; one entry per CDR3 protein. This sample has more than 200,000 distinct CDR3 sequences; about half occur once, and the top ten carry 15% to 20%. The sequenced patients had an expansion of CD8+CD57+ cells seen by flow cytometry. In this sample, this clonotype turned up many times. CDR1 and CDR2 from the germline V gene are SNHLY and FYNNEI. Trimming removed 6 bases at V and 2 bases at J, with 11 bases between. The CDR3 runs to 13 residues.

The sample consisted of sorted CD4+, CD8+, or CD8+CD57+ T cells (not recorded which) from PBMCs. The receptor's source is a human donor with aplastic anemia. The V and J genes are TRBV2 and TRBJ2-7; D is unclear. CDR3 DNA sequence: TGTGCCAGCAGGACCGACATGACCTACGAGCAGTACTTC. It translates to CASRTDMTYEQYF.